The 27 T cell receptor beta chains presented below share a single source sample, sequenced in a study of type 1 and type 2 diabetes patients. PCR was run on genomic DNA. Amplification of the beta chain CDR3 used 30 forward and 13 reverse multiplex primers. TCRdb ran MiXCR on the multiplex PCR reads and lists one entry per CDR3 protein. The sample yields 270,000 or so distinct CDR3 sequences, 45% to 60% seen once. Sample: peripheral blood mononuclear cells (PBMCs). Receptors were obtained from a man aged 18 to 30 with type 2 diabetes.

CDR3 in DNA: TGTGCCAGCAGTTTATTCCTAGGGAGCTACGAGCAGTACTTC. Its protein product is CASSLFLGSYEQYF. The chain has TRBV5-6 and TRBJ2-7; weak D call: TRBD2 (5 bases). The CDR3 loop spans 14 amino acids. Per germline, CDR1 SGHDT and CDR2 YYEEEE. The germline V and J ends were trimmed by 5 bases and 3 bases, with 15 bases remaining between them.

The V gene is TRBV15, the J gene TRBJ2-1; 9 positions agree with TRBD1. The CDR3 is made up of 16 amino acids. V was clipped by 0 bases and J by 6 bases; unmatched bases: 6. Germline V lookup: CDR1 LNHNV, CDR2 YYDKDF (reference sequence). CDR3 nucleotides: TGTGCCACCAGCAGAGAGGGACAGGGTAAACCCAATGAGCAGTTCTTC. Its protein product is CATSREGQGKPNEQFF.

This clonotype was seen a few times. This chain joins TRBV5-1 and TRBJ1-1; 8 nucleotides align to TRBD1. Germline V gene lookup returns CDR1 SGHRS and CDR2 YFSETQ. The CDR3 contains 13 residues. J lost 8 bases, V lost 5 bases, and 8 bases had no gene match. Here the CDR3 reads CASSHDRGTEAFF. CDR3 nucleotides: TGCGCCAGCAGTCACGACAGGGGTACCGAAGCTTTCTTT.

This clonotype was counted once. The rearrangement uses TRBV7-3 and TRBJ2-5, with D perhaps TRBD1 (7 bases). The V and J ends lost 5 bases and 5 bases respectively, with 15 bases between them. The V gene's germline CDR1 is SGHTA and CDR2 FQGTGA. The CDR3 runs to 14 residues. The CDR3 region is CASSATGSGETQYF. CDR3 bases: TGTGCCAGCAGCGCGACAGGGAGCGGGGAGACCCAGTACTTC.

The chain combines TRBV19 with TRBJ2-1; TRBD1 agrees at 8 bases. Trimming cost V 3 bases and J 6 bases; bases outside gene matches: 1. CDR1 and CDR2 from the germline V gene are LNHDA and SQIVND (reference sequence). The CDR3 is made up of 13 amino acids. As DNA, the CDR3 is TGTGCCAGTAGTATGGACAGGGCCAATGAGCAGTTCTTC. Its translation is CASSMDRANEQFF.

This clonotype was detected ten times or more. This rearrangement joins TRBV7-8 to TRBJ2-5; 9 bases map to TRBD1. Germline V lookup: CDR1 SGHVS, CDR2 FQNEAQ. Trimming at V came to 3 bases and at J to 4 bases, leaving 3 bases not matched to a gene. The CDR3 is made up of 14 amino acids. The CDR3: CASSFRTGVETQYF. The CDR3, as DNA: TGTGCCAGCAGCTTCCGGACAGGGGTAGAGACCCAGTACTTC.

The chain carries TRBV2 and TRBJ2-4; TRBD2 matches at 12 bases. Germline values: CDR1 SNHLY, CDR2 FYNNEI. CDR3 length: 17 amino acids. With V trimmed by 9 bases and J by 0 bases, 9 bases remained unmatched. The CDR3 bases are TGTGCCAGGGTTGTGGGACTAGCGGGTCTAGCCAAAAACATTCAGTACTTC. Its protein is CARVVGLAGLAKNIQYF.

There are a few counts of this clonotype. The chain joins TRBV27 to TRBJ2-3; 8 nucleotides align to TRBD1. Germline V gives CDR1 MNHEY, CDR2 SMNVEV (reference sequence). With 5 bases clipped from V and 11 bases from J, the junction kept 18 bases outside the gene matches. This CDR3 has 16 amino acids. The CDR3 region is CASSPDLTGAGIGQYF. In DNA form, the CDR3 reads TGTGCCAGCAGTCCAGACCTGACAGGGGCGGGTATTGGGCAGTATTTT.

The chain is built from TRBV6-2 or TRBV6-3 and TRBJ1-1; possibly TRBD1 for D (6 bases). The CDR3 sequence is 14 residues long. The V end lost 5 bases, the J end lost 5 bases, and 15 bases lay between the germline ends. Germline CDR1 MNHEY, CDR2 SVGEGT. The CDR3 bases are TGTGCCAGCAGTCAAACCGGGGGGGCAACTGAAGCTTTCTTT. It is translated as CASSQTGGATEAFF.

The gene calls are TRBV29-1 and TRBJ1-6; 9 positions agree with TRBD1. CDR1 and CDR2 (germline): SQVTM, ANQGSEA. CDR3 length: 14 amino acids. Trimming cost V 6 bases and J 11 bases; bases outside gene matches: 11. The CDR3 region has the DNA TGCAGCGTGGTACAGGGGGCGTCTGATACACCCCTCCACTTT. As protein: CSVVQGASDTPLHF.

J is TRBJ2-7 and V is TRBV2; D is undetermined. The tail of the sequence fits TRBJ2-1 better, so the J call may be wrong. CDR1 is SNHLY, CDR2 FYNNEI, per germline. This CDR3 spans 12 amino acids. The CDR3 nucleotides read TGTGCCAGCAGCTTGAGGATTCTCGAGCAGTTCTTC. Protein product: CASSLRILEQFF.

This clonotype turned up a few times. This chain connects TRBV7-6 to TRBJ1-4; no reliable D call. Trimming took off 5 bases at V and 5 bases at J, with 9 bases between the two ends. The CDR3 contains 13 residues. Germline V CDR1 and CDR2: SGHVS, FNYEAQ. In DNA, the CDR3 is TGTGCCAGCAGCCCCGGCCCCAATGAAAAACTGTTTTTT. Amino acid sequence: CASSPGPNEKLFF.

This clonotype has at least ten counts. The V gene is TRBV6-2 or TRBV6-3, the J gene TRBJ2-2; TRBD1 aligns across 7 bases. V was pared by 7 bases and J by 3 bases, with 5 bases of the junction left unmatched. Germline-derived CDR1 and CDR2 are MNHEY and SVGEGT. The CDR3 sequence is 14 residues long. CDR3 residues: CASNGQAHTGELFF. The CDR3 DNA reads as TGTGCCAGCAACGGACAGGCTCACACCGGGGAGCTGTTTTTT.

This CDR3 is CASSRRGEKNSPLHF. In DNA form, the CDR3 reads TGTGCCAGCAGCCGCCGCGGGGAGAAAAATTCACCCCTCCACTTT. V and J are TRBV4-2 and TRBJ1-6; D gene uncertain. This CDR3 spans 15 amino acids. Trimming took 4 bases from V and 7 from J, leaving 14 bases between them. Germline CDR1 and CDR2: LGHNA and YNFKEQ.

In this sample, this clonotype turned up many times. J is TRBJ2-5 and V is TRBV7-8; D tentatively reads TRBD1 or TRBD2 (6 bases each). This CDR3 has 13 amino acids. The germline V and J ends were trimmed by 6 bases and 2 bases, with 10 bases remaining between them. Germline assignment: CDR1 SGHVS and CDR2 FQNEAQ. The CDR3 DNA reads TGTGCCAGCAGGGAGGGGGGACAAGAGACCCAGTACTTC. Translation: CASREGGQETQYF.

The CDR3 sequence: CASSPRAWAEAFF. CDR3 coding DNA: TGTGCCAGCTCACCGCGAGCTTGGGCTGAAGCTTTCTTT. The J gene is TRBJ1-1, the V gene TRBV18; D is ambiguous. The CDR3 is 13 residues long. The V end lost 3 bases, the J end lost 6 bases, and 11 bases lay between the germline ends. CDR1 is KGHSH, CDR2 LQKENI, per germline.

This clonotype was seen only a few times. This chain uses TRBV13 with TRBJ2-5; D is unresolved. The CDR3 consists of 17 residues. Germline CDR1 PRHDT, CDR2 FYEKMQ (reference sequence). V shed 1 base and J shed 0 bases, with 15 bases lying between them. CDR3 in amino acids: CASSLEASTFYQETQYF. DNA for the CDR3: TGTGCCAGCAGCTTAGAAGCCAGCACTTTTTACCAAGAGACCCAGTACTTC.

This clonotype is a singleton in its sample. The genes are TRBV2 and TRBJ1-2; D remains ambiguous. Trimming removed 6 bases at V and 8 bases at J, with 19 bases between. The CDR3 sequence is 14 residues long. CDR1 and CDR2 from the germline V gene are SNHLY and FYNNEI. The CDR3 nucleotides read TGTGCCAGCAGGCAATCAGTTCGAGGGTCCGGCTACACCTTC. Translated: CASRQSVRGSGYTF. Supplemented by reference TRBV2 and TRBJ1-2, the full variable domain reads EPEVTQTPSHQVTQMGQEVILRCVPISNHLYFYWYRQILGQKVEFLVSFYNNEISEKSEIFDDQFSVERPDGSNFTLKIRSTKLEDSAMYFCASRQSVRGSGYTFGSGTRLTVV.

The chain uses TRBV19 and TRBJ2-7, with a possible D match to TRBD2 (6 bases). The CDR3 totals 11 residues. Germline CDR1 LNHDA, CDR2 SQIVND (reference sequence). The germline V and J ends were trimmed by 10 bases and 0 bases, with 7 bases remaining between them. CDR3 loop: CATGSSYEQYF. The CDR3, as DNA: TGTGCCACCGGGAGCTCCTACGAGCAGTACTTC.

The chain employs TRBV20-1 and TRBJ1-5, with D unresolved. Germline CDR1 is DFQATT and CDR2 is SNEGSKA (reference sequence). Trimming removed 3 bases from V and 3 bases from J, with 12 bases in between. CDR3 size: 14 residues. CDR3: CSASLAGINQPQHF. The DNA for the CDR3 is TGCAGTGCTAGTTTGGCAGGAATCAATCAGCCCCAGCATTTT.

The chain carries TRBV7-3 and TRBJ2-3; tentative D call: TRBD1 (6 bases). Trimming removed 3 bases at V and 4 bases at J, with 11 bases between. The germline V gene has CDR1 SGHTA and CDR2 FQGTGA. The CDR3 runs to 14 residues. This CDR3 reads CASSLWGRPDTQYF. The CDR3 region has the DNA TGTGCCAGCAGCTTGTGGGGGCGCCCAGATACGCAGTATTTT. Full variable domain (remainder filled in from reference TRBV7-3 and TRBJ2-3): GAGVSQTPSNKVTEKGKYVELRCDPISGHTALYWYRQSLGQGPEFLIYFQGTGAADDSGLPNDRFFAVRPEGSVSTLKIQRTERGDSAVYLCASSLWGRPDTQYFGPGTRLTVL.

This chain joins TRBV2 and TRBJ1-2, with 10 bases identical to TRBD1. The CDR3 totals 13 residues. Germline V lookup: CDR1 SNHLY, CDR2 FYNNEI. With 2 bases clipped from V and 8 bases from J, the junction kept 2 bases outside the gene matches. CDR3 nucleotides: TGTGCCAGCAGTGAATGGACAGGGGGAGGCTACACCTTC. As protein: CASSEWTGGGYTF.

Turning to this clonotype: This could be a read error, since a much larger clone is one nucleotide away. This sequence joins TRBV10-3 and TRBJ2-7; TRBD2 agrees at 11 bases. From germline, CDR1 is ENHRY and CDR2 SYGVKD. The length of the CDR3 is 14 residues. CDR3 DNA: TGTGCCGTCAGTGCGGGACTAGCGGAGTACGAGCAGTACTTC. Its protein product is CAVSAGLAEYEQYF.

This clonotype appeared a few times. The chain carries TRBV2 and TRBJ2-5; TRBD1 matches at 9 bases. CDR3 length equals 13 residues. CDR1 is SNHLY and CDR2 is FYNNEI in the germline V gene. The ends lost 4 bases at V and 5 bases at J; junction bases unmatched: 2. The CDR3 sequence: CASSGTGVETQYF. DNA of the CDR3: TGTGCCAGCAGTGGGACAGGGGTGGAGACCCAGTACTTC. The full variable domain, its missing parts supplied by reference TRBV2 and TRBJ2-5, is EPEVTQTPSHQVTQMGQEVILRCVPISNHLYFYWYRQILGQKVEFLVSFYNNEISEKSEIFDDQFSVERPDGSNFTLKIRSTKLEDSAMYFCASSGTGVETQYFGPGTRLLVL.

This chain connects TRBV5-6 to TRBJ2-1, with D possibly being TRBD2 (6 bases). The germline V gene has CDR1 SGHDT and CDR2 YYEEEE. The CDR3 extends over 15 amino acids. Trimming took 1 base from V and 6 from J, leaving 14 bases between them. The CDR3 region is CASSLTAGLFNEQFF. The CDR3 DNA is TGTGCCAGCAGCTTGACTGCGGGACTGTTCAATGAGCAGTTCTTC.

The chain recombines TRBV15 with TRBJ1-6; 8 bases line up with TRBD1. The CDR3 spans 15 residues. CDR1 and CDR2 from the germline V gene are LNHNV and YYDKDF (reference sequence). Losses at the gene ends were 10 bases for V and 7 bases for J; bases not matched to a gene: 12. CDR3 protein: CASSPSGQGNSPLHF. The CDR3 nucleotides read TGTGCCAGCAGTCCCTCAGGACAGGGAAATTCACCCCTCCACTTT. Full variable domain (outside the CDR3, taken from reference TRBV15 and TRBJ1-6): DAMVIQNPRYQVTQFGKPVTLSCSQTLNHNVMYWYQQKSSQAPKLLFHYYDKDFNNEADTPDNFQSRRPNTSFCFLDIRSPGLGDTAMYLCASSPSGQGNSPLHFGNGTRLTVT.

This clonotype was detected many times. J is TRBJ1-2 and V is TRBV10-3, with unresolved D. Germline CDR1 and CDR2: ENHRY and SYGVKD. V shed 4 bases and J shed 1 base, with 13 bases lying between them. The CDR3 has 15 residues. The CDR3 DNA reads TGTGCCATCAGTGGACCTGACCGAAGTAACTATGGCTACACCTTC. Its protein product is CAISGPDRSNYGYTF.